The next 25 T cell receptor beta chains were all read from a single sample in a study of neurological immune-mediated disorders. A single record per CDR3 protein comes from TCRdb applying MiXCR to the 5' RACE reads. The table includes over 45,000 distinct CDR3 sequences, around 5.8% detected once. Sequenced material: CD4+ T cells from blood. The source of these receptors is a woman aged 18-30 years with multiple sclerosis.

This clonotype occurred many times. This chain joins TRBV25-1 and TRBJ2-1; 7 bases agree with TRBD1. V lost 1 base to trimming and J lost 10 bases; unmatched junction nucleotides: 10. The CDR3 has 15 residues. Germline values: CDR1 MGHDK, CDR2 SYGVNS. In DNA, the CDR3 is TGTGCCAGCAGTGAATTTGGGACAGCCCTTGAAGAGCAGTTCTTC. This translates into CASSEFGTALEEQFF.

This clonotype occurred many times. CDR3 region: CASSLTRTGSPDTQYF. The CDR3, as DNA: TGTGCCAGCAGCTTAACCCGCACAGGGAGCCCAGATACGCAGTATTTT. This chain connects TRBV7-3 to TRBJ2-3, with D perhaps TRBD1 (6 bases). The germline CDR1 and CDR2 sequences are SGHTA and FQGTGA. The CDR3 length is 16 residues. V was clipped by 0 bases and J by 4 bases, with 14 bases between them.

At least ten counts were recorded for this clonotype. The J gene is TRBJ1-6, the V gene TRBV5-4, with D perhaps matching TRBD1 (6 bases). Germline V lookup: CDR1 SGHNT, CDR2 YYREEE (reference sequence). Between the trimmed V and J ends, which lost 0 bases and 7 bases, there was a span of 11 bases. There are 15 residues in the CDR3. As DNA, the CDR3 is TGTGCCAGCAGCTTGGCCCCAGGGGAAAATTCACCCCTCCACTTT. It yields the protein CASSLAPGENSPLHF.

This clonotype has at least ten counts. V is TRBV5-6 and J is TRBJ2-5; 10 bases agree with TRBD1. The J segment lost 5 bases and the V segment lost 1 base, leaving 8 bases of the junction unmatched. The CDR3 sequence is 16 residues long. Germline CDR1 and CDR2: SGHDT and YYEEEE. The CDR3 reads CASSLWWRQGAETQYF. The CDR3 region has the DNA TGTGCCAGCAGCTTGTGGTGGCGACAGGGGGCTGAGACCCAGTACTTC.

This clonotype was seen only a few times. The V gene is TRBV19, the J gene TRBJ1-1; tentative D call: TRBD1 (6 bases). Trimming took off 7 bases at V and 5 bases at J, with 20 bases between the two ends. The CDR3 length is 15 residues. The germline V gene encodes CDR1 LNHDA and CDR2 SQIVND (reference sequence). DNA of the CDR3: TGTGCCAGTATACGGGGGGCGGTAGGAAAAACTGAAGCTTTCTTT. It codes for CASIRGAVGKTEAFF.

This clonotype was observed many times. The V call is TRBV6-5, the J call TRBJ1-6, with D perhaps TRBD1 (5 bases). The CDR3 length is 14 residues. CDR1 is MNHEY, CDR2 SVGAGI, per germline. The V gene lost 2 bases and the J gene lost 10 bases, with 12 bases spanning the gap. CDR3 in amino acids: CASSYQGGQSPLHF. CDR3 bases: TGTGCCAGCAGTTACCAGGGAGGTCAATCACCCCTCCACTTT.

V is TRBV5-1 and J is TRBJ2-5; 10 bases are shared with TRBD1. Germline V gene lookup returns CDR1 SGHRS and CDR2 YFSETQ. V gave up 4 bases and J gave up 4 bases; unmatched junction bases: 10. The CDR3 runs 16 residues. CDR3 in amino acids: CASSMFRTGGGETQYF. The CDR3 nucleotides read TGCGCCAGCAGCATGTTCCGGACAGGGGGGGGAGAGACCCAGTACTTC.

This clonotype was detected many times. V usage is TRBV5-6 and J usage is TRBJ2-7; no clear D. The CDR3 has 13 amino acids. The ends were cut back, 4 bases at V and 2 bases at J, with 10 bases in the middle. Looked up from germline, CDR1 is SGHDT and CDR2 is YYEEEE. In DNA form, the CDR3 reads TGTGCCAGCAGCGCGAGGTTTACCTACGAGCAGTACGTC. Its translation: CASSARFTYEQYV.

The V call is TRBV15, the J call TRBJ1-4; D is unresolved. Trimming left V 9 bases short and J 0 bases short, with 11 bases between. This CDR3 comprises 14 residues. Germline values: CDR1 LNHNV, CDR2 YYDKDF (reference sequence). The CDR3 sequence: CATRPAATNEKLFF. The DNA for the CDR3 is TGTGCCACGAGACCCGCAGCAACTAATGAAAAACTGTTTTTT.

At least ten counts were recorded for this clonotype. This rearrangement joins TRBV7-2 to TRBJ2-7, with a possible D match to TRBD1 (6 bases). This CDR3 has 12 amino acids. V gave up 6 bases and J gave up 0 bases, with 6 bases separating them. The germline V gene encodes CDR1 SGHTA and CDR2 FQGNSA. The CDR3 DNA follows: TGTGCCAGCAGGGGGGCCTCCTACGAGCAGTACTTC. This codes for CASRGASYEQYF.

This clonotype was detected ten times or more. The V call is TRBV10-3, the J call TRBJ1-2; D unresolved. V was trimmed by 5 bases and J by 0 bases, leaving 7 bases between them. This CDR3 has 13 amino acids. Germline V gives CDR1 ENHRY, CDR2 SYGVKD. The CDR3 reads CAISPYTNYGYTF. Written as DNA, the CDR3 is TGTGCCATCAGTCCCTATACTAACTATGGCTACACCTTC.

The table lists this clonotype with a few counts. This sequence joins TRBV19 and TRBJ1-1; D unresolved. CDR1 is LNHDA, CDR2 SQIVND, per germline (reference sequence). V was shortened by 9 bases and J by 4 bases, with 12 bases between the two germline ends. The CDR3 loop spans 12 amino acids. The CDR3 region has the DNA TGTGCCAGCGGACCGCAGTTCACTGAAGCTTTCTTT. Translation: CASGPQFTEAFF.

In its sample, this clonotype was seen many times. The V call is TRBV6-5, the J call TRBJ2-7; D could derive from TRBD1 or TRBD2 (7 bases each). The CDR3 has 15 residues. Germline V gives CDR1 MNHEY, CDR2 SVGAGI. V lost 0 bases to trimming and J lost 3 bases, with 12 bases between them. Here the CDR3 reads CASSYSAGGGYEQYF. The DNA for the CDR3 is TGTGCCAGCAGTTACTCGGCAGGGGGGGGCTACGAGCAGTACTTC.

This clonotype was detected ten times or more. The chain carries TRBV7-2 and TRBJ2-5; possible D gene TRBD2, 5 bases. Per germline, CDR1 SGHTA and CDR2 FQGNSA. V lost 5 bases to trimming and J lost 2 bases, with 18 bases between them. This CDR3 has 16 amino acids. The CDR3 reads CASSPTTGLRQETQYF. CDR3 DNA: TGTGCCAGCAGCCCGACGACGGGATTAAGACAAGAGACCCAGTACTTC.

Many counts were recorded for this clonotype. The chain joins TRBV24-1 to TRBJ2-2; 7 nucleotides match TRBD2. Per germline, CDR1 KGHDR and CDR2 SFDVKD. V trimming: 7 bases; J trimming: 6 bases; junction bases outside the gene matches: 10. There are 15 residues in the CDR3. The CDR3 loop is CATSQRLARAGELFF. In nucleotides, the CDR3 is TGTGCCACCAGCCAGAGACTAGCACGTGCCGGGGAGCTGTTTTTT.

The J gene is TRBJ2-6, the V gene TRBV29-1; TRBD1 aligns across 10 bases. Unmatched junction bases numbered 4, after V lost 4 bases and J lost 1 base. Germline V gene sequence: CDR1 SQVTM, CDR2 ANQGSEA. The CDR3 is made up of 16 amino acids. The CDR3 sequence is CSVGTGGRSGANVLTF. CDR3 bases: TGCAGCGTTGGGACAGGGGGTCGATCTGGGGCCAACGTCCTGACTTTC.

This clonotype was detected ten times or more. This rearrangement joins TRBV3-1 to TRBJ2-7; D not resolved. The CDR3 covers 11 residues. With 1 base removed from V and 6 bases from J, the gap between germline ends came to 4 bases. Germline CDR1 reads LGHDT; CDR2 reads YNNKEL (reference sequence). The CDR3 DNA follows: TGTGCCAGCAGCCAAGGGTCCGAGCAGTACGTC. The encoded protein is CASSQGSEQYV.

At least ten counts were recorded for this clonotype. The chain combines TRBV7-2 with TRBJ1-1; 7 nucleotides agree with TRBD1. Trimming removed 3 bases from V and 1 base from J; junction bases left unmatched: 2. CDR1 is SGHTA, CDR2 FQGNSA, per germline. The CDR3 contains 14 residues. The CDR3 DNA follows: TGTGCCAGCAGCTTCAGACAGGGGAACACTGAAGCTTTCTTT. Translated, it gives CASSFRQGNTEAFF.

There are many counts of this clonotype. The J gene is TRBJ2-1, the V gene TRBV20-1, with 9 bases fitting TRBD2. J was trimmed by 5 bases and V by 6 bases; bases with no gene match: 5. The V gene's germline CDR1 is DFQATT and CDR2 SNEGSKA (reference sequence). The CDR3 has 13 residues. As DNA, the CDR3 is TGCAGTGCCGGTGGACTAGCGAACAATGAGCAGTTCTTC. It specifies CSAGGLANNEQFF.

This clonotype was picked up many times. The chain couples TRBV10-3 to TRBJ2-5, with 9 bases aligning to TRBD2. The germline gives CDR1 ENHRY, CDR2 SYGVKD. The CDR3 spans 16 residues. V was pared by 0 bases and J by 5 bases, with 7 bases of the junction left unmatched. The CDR3 bases are TGTGCCATCAGTGAGTCGGATGGCGGGGGGGCTGAGACCCAGTACTTC. Protein: CAISESDGGGAETQYF.

This chain joins TRBV20-1 and TRBJ2-4; 11 positions match TRBD2. CDR3 length: 14 amino acids. Germline trimming cut 2 bases from V and 5 bases from J; bases unmatched to any gene: 2. Germline V CDR1 and CDR2: DFQATT, SNEGSKA (reference sequence). The CDR3 sequence is CSARRGLAENIQYF. The CDR3 bases are TGCAGTGCTAGAAGGGGACTAGCGGAAAACATTCAGTACTTC.

The table lists this clonotype with many counts. The chain links TRBV27 to TRBJ2-1; a weak D match, TRBD1 (6 bases). The CDR3 has 14 residues. V dropped 2 bases and J dropped 7 bases, with 12 bases sitting between them. CDR1 MNHEY and CDR2 SMNVEV come from the germline V gene (reference sequence). This CDR3 is CASSLDRPRNEQFF. The DNA for the CDR3 is TGTGCCAGCAGTTTAGACAGGCCCCGGAATGAGCAGTTCTTC.

In its sample, this clonotype was seen many times. This chain uses TRBV28 with TRBJ1-2, with 7 bases identical to TRBD1. Germline values: CDR1 MDHEN, CDR2 SYDVKM. This CDR3 has 13 amino acids. The V segment lost 6 bases and the J segment 4 bases; nucleotides outside the gene matches: 5. The CDR3 loop is CASSRGAAYGYTF. CDR3 in DNA: TGTGCCAGCAGCAGGGGGGCTGCCTATGGCTACACCTTC.

This clonotype has at least ten counts. The chain links TRBV10-2 to TRBJ2-3; 8 nucleotides match TRBD2. The CDR3 runs 16 residues. V lost 3 bases and J lost 1; bases outside the gene matches: 6. Germline V lookup: CDR1 WSHSY, CDR2 SAAADI. The CDR3 nucleotides are TGCGCCAGCAGTGACTTACGGGGGGGGGGCACAGATACGCAGTATTTT. Protein sequence: CASSDLRGGGTDTQYF.

This clonotype was seen repeatedly, ten times or more. The CDR3 coding sequence is TGTGCCAGCTCACCATCCGGGACGGTCTCTGGAAACACCATATATTTT. It encodes CASSPSGTVSGNTIYF. J is TRBJ1-3 and V is TRBV18; D might be TRBD1 (5 bases). V was shortened by 2 bases and J by 0 bases, with 11 bases between the two germline ends. Germline V gene lookup returns CDR1 KGHSH and CDR2 LQKENI. The CDR3 runs 16 residues.